This T cell receptor beta chain was found in a study of T cells expressing NK-cell markers. The wider study: Sorted CD3+CD56-NKG2C+, CD3+CD56+NKG2C+ and CD3+CD56+NKG2C- T cells supplied the TCR beta repertoires. The study, taken as a whole, reports: Dominant NKG2C+ clonotypes in six donors made up about 1.0-7.5% of CD8+ T cells. It is unclear if expanded NKG2C-expressing clones target HCMV antigens.

This CDR3 contains 15 residues. Germline V CDR1 and CDR2: MNHEY, SVGAGI. The authors made TCR beta cDNA libraries by 5'RACE template switching. This switching added a universal primer site and UMIs. TCRdb reprocessed the 5' RACE reads and stores each CDR3 protein as one record, lacking DNA. This sample contains 200,000 to 300,000 distinct CDR3 sequences. With respect to this clonotype: No antigen is known for it.

The chain combines TRBV6-5 with TRBJ1-2; with no DNA, the TCRdb D assignment of TRBD1 cannot be verified. The sequencing input was blood T cells: a sorted CD56 or NKG2C T cell subset, CD4+ or CD8+ T cells, or bulk PBMC T cells (not recorded which). This TCR was recovered from a woman aged 18-69 years in good health. CDR3 sequence reads: CASSYEGSSNYGYTF.